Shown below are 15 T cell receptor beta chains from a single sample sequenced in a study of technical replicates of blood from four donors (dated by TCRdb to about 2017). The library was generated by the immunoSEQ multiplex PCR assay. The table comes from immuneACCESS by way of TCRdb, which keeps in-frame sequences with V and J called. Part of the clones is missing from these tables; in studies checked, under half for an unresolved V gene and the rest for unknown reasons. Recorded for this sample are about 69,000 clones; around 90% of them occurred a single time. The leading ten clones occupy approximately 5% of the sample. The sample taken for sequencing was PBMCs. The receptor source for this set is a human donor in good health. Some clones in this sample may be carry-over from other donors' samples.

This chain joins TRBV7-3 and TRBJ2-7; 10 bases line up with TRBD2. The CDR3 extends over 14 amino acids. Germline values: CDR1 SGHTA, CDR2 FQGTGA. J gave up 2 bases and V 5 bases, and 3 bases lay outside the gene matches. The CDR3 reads CASSRTSGAYEQYF. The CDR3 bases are TGTGCCAGCAGCCGGACTAGCGGAGCCTACGAGCAGTACTTC.

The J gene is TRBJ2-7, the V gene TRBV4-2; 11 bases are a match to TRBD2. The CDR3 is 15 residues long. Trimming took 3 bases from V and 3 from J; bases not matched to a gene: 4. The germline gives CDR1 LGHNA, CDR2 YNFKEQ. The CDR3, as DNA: TGTGCCAGCAGCCAGACTAGCGGGGATCACTACGAGCAGTACTTC. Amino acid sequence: CASSQTSGDHYEQYF.

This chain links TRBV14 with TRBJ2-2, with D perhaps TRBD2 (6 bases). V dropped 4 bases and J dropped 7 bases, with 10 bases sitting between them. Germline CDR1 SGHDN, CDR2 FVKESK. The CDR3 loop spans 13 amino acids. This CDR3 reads CASSRLEGGELFF. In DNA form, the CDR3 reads TGTGCCAGCAGCCGATTGGAGGGCGGGGAGCTGTTTTTT.

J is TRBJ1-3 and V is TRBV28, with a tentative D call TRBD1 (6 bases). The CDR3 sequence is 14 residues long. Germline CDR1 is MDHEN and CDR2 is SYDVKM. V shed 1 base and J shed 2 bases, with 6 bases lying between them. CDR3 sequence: CASSLSGAGNTIYF. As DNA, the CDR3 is TGTGCCAGCAGTTTATCAGGGGCTGGAAACACCATATATTTT.

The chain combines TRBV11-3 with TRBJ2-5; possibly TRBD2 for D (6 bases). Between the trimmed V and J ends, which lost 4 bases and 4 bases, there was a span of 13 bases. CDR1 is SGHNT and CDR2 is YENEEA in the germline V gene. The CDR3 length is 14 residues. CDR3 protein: CASSSTTGVETQYF. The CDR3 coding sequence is TGTGCCAGCAGCTCAACAACGGGAGTAGAGACCCAGTACTTC. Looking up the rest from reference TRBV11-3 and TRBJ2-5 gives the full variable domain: EAGVVQSPRYKIIEKKQPVAFWCNPISGHNTLYWYLQNLGQGPELLIRYENEEAVDDSQLPKDRFSAERLKGVDSTLKIQPAELGDSAVYLCASSSTTGVETQYFGPGTRLLVL.

This CDR3 is CASSTDSELTDTQYF. Here the CDR3 DNA reads TGTGCCAGCAGCACGGACAGCGAACTCACAGATACGCAGTATTTT. The chain employs TRBV9 and TRBJ2-3, with a tentative D call TRBD1 (6 bases). V lost 4 bases to trimming and J lost 2 bases, with 14 bases between them. CDR1 is SGDLS and CDR2 is YYNGEE in the germline V gene. The CDR3 loop spans 15 amino acids.

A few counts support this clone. In DNA form, the CDR3 reads TGCGCCAGCAGCCCACAGGGAGCTGGCTATGGCTACACCTTC. Residues: CASSPQGAGYGYTF. The gene calls are TRBV5-1 and TRBJ1-2; perhaps TRBD1 as D (6 bases). Trimming left V 4 bases short and J 4 bases short, with 14 bases between. Germline V lookup: CDR1 SGHRS, CDR2 YFSETQ. This CDR3 region has 14 residues.

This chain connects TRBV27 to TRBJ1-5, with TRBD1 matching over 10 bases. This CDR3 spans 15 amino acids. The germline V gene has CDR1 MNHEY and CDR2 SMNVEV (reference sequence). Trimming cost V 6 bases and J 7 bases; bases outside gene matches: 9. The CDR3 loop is CASSSRQGAGQPQHF. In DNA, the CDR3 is TGTGCCAGCAGCTCTCGACAGGGGGCGGGACAGCCCCAGCATTTT.

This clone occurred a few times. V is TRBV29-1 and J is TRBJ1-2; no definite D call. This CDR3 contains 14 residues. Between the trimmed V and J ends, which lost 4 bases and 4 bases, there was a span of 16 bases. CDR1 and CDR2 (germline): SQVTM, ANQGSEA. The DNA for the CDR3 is TGCAGCGTTGGCACACCAGGTGGCCCCTATGGCTACACCTTC. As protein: CSVGTPGGPYGYTF.

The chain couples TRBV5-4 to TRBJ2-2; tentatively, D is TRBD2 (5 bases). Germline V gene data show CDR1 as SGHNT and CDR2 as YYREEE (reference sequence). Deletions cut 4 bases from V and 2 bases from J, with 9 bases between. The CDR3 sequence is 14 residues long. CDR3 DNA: TGTGCCAGCAGCGGCGGGTACAACACCGGGGAGCTGTTTTTT. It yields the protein CASSGGYNTGELFF.

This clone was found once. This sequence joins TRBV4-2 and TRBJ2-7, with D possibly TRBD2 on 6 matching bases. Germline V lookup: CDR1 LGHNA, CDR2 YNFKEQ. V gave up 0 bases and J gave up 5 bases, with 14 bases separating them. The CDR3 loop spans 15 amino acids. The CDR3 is CASSQELAGGHEQYF. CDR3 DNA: TGTGCCAGCAGCCAAGAATTAGCAGGAGGGCACGAGCAGTACTTC.

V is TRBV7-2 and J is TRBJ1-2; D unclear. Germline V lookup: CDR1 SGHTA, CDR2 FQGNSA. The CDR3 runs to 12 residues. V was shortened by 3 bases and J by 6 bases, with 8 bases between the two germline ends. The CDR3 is CASSLSSDGYTF. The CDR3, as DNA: TGTGCCAGCAGCTTGTCCAGTGATGGCTACACCTTC.

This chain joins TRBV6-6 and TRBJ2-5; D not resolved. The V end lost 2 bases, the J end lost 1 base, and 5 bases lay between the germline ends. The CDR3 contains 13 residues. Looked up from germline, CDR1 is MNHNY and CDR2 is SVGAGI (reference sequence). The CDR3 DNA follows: TGTGCCAGCAGTTACAACAGCCAAGAGACCCAGTACTTC. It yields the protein CASSYNSQETQYF.

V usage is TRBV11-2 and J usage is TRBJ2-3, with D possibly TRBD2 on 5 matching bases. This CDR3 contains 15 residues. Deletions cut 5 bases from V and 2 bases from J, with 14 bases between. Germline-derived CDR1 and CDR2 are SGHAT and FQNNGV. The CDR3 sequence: CASSPSLVYTDTQYF. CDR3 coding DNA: TGTGCCAGCAGCCCTAGCCTCGTATACACAGATACGCAGTATTTT.

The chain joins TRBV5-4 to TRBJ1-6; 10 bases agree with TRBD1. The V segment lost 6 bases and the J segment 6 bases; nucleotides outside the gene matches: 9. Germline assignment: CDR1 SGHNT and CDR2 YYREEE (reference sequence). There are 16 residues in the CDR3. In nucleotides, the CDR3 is TGTGCCAGCATCCATGACAGGGGGCGAGGTAATTCACCCCTCCACTTT. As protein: CASIHDRGRGNSPLHF. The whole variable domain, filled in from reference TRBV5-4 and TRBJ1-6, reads ETGVTQSPTHLIKTRGQQVTLRCSSQSGHNTVSWYQQALGQGPQFIFQYYREEENGRGNFPPRFSGLQFPNYSSELNVNALELDDSALYLCASIHDRGRGNSPLHFGNGTRLTVT.